A selection of T cell receptor beta chains follows, all from one sample in a study of T cells in Graves' hyperthyroidism and ophthalmopathy. TCRdb re-derived calls from the multiplex PCR reads in MiXCR, one entry per CDR3 protein. The sample has about 540,000 distinct CDR3 sequences, around 45% seen once. The sequenced sample was peripheral blood or thyroid tissue (not recorded which). The receptors come from a woman aged 18-29 years with Graves' hyperthyroidism. CDR3s include the opening cysteine and the closing phenylalanine or tryptophan. The order of the fields is clone size, V gene, D gene, J gene, CDR3 DNA, CDR3 protein. A D gene is named only where the DNA matches it firmly. Clone size, where shown, is once, few, many, or a class for clones that have expanded.

clone_size: .; v_call: TRBV29-1; d_call: .; j_call: TRBJ2-6; cdr3_nt: TGCAGCGTTGAAGATAACTCAGGGTACAACGTCCTGACTTTC; cdr3_aa: CSVEDNSGYNVLTF
clone_size: once; v_call: TRBV29-1; d_call: TRBD2; j_call: TRBJ2-2; cdr3_nt: TGTGCCAGCAGCCAGGGACTAGCGGGCCTAAACACCGGGGAGCTGTTTTTT; cdr3_aa: CASSQGLAGLNTGELFF
clone_size: many; v_call: TRBV29-1; d_call: .; j_call: TRBJ2-5; cdr3_nt: TGCAGCGCGCAAGGGGCGGCTCAAGAGACCCAGTACTTC; cdr3_aa: CSAQGAAQETQYF
clone_size: once; v_call: TRBV15; d_call: .; j_call: TRBJ2-5; cdr3_nt: TGTGCCACCAGCAGATCACCGGGAGAGACCCAGTACTTC; cdr3_aa: CATSRSPGETQYF
clone_size: .; v_call: TRBV12-3/TRBV12-4; d_call: .; j_call: TRBJ2-1; cdr3_nt: TGTGCCAGCAGTCCCCACGGGCCGGTTGAGCAGTTCTTC; cdr3_aa: CASSPHGPVEQFF
clone_size: many; v_call: TRBV7-9; d_call: .; j_call: TRBJ2-7; cdr3_nt: TGTGCCAGCAGCCCAATTAATTACGAGCAGTACTTC; cdr3_aa: CASSPINYEQYF
clone_size: .; v_call: TRBV30; d_call: .; j_call: TRBJ2-6; cdr3_nt: TGTGCCTGGAGTGCAGGGACCGGGGCCAACGTCCTGACTTTC; cdr3_aa: CAWSAGTGANVLTF
clone_size: many; v_call: TRBV6-5; d_call: .; j_call: TRBJ1-6; cdr3_nt: TGTGCCAGCAGTTCGACCCTCGCGGGGGTGAATTCACCCCTCCACTTT; cdr3_aa: CASSSTLAGVNSPLHF
clone_size: many; v_call: TRBV6-2/TRBV6-3; d_call: .; j_call: TRBJ2-7; cdr3_nt: TGTGCCAGCAGTTACGGGGACCGCTACGAGCAGTACTTC; cdr3_aa: CASSYGDRYEQYF
clone_size: many; v_call: TRBV20-1; d_call: .; j_call: TRBJ1-2; cdr3_nt: TGCAGTGCCCGGGGTATTTTGACGGGAGGACTCTATGGCTACACCTTC; cdr3_aa: CSARGILTGGLYGYTF
clone_size: .; v_call: TRBV2; d_call: TRBD1; j_call: TRBJ1-6; cdr3_nt: TGTGCCAGCACCCCGGGACAGGGGCATTCACCCCTCCACTTT; cdr3_aa: CASTPGQGHSPLHF
clone_size: .; v_call: TRBV6-6; d_call: .; j_call: TRBJ1-5; cdr3_nt: TGTGCCAGCAGTTATGGAGGGGGAGATAGCAATCAGCCCCAGCATTTT; cdr3_aa: CASSYGGGDSNQPQHF
clone_size: many; v_call: TRBV20-1; d_call: .; j_call: TRBJ1-5; cdr3_nt: TGCAGTGCCCAAAGTGGGGTTTCCTGGGGCAATCAGCCCCAGCATTTT; cdr3_aa: CSAQSGVSWGNQPQHF
clone_size: .; v_call: TRBV29-1; d_call: TRBD1; j_call: TRBJ1-5; cdr3_nt: TGCAGCGCACCGACAGGGGGAAAGACCCAGCATTTT; cdr3_aa: CSAPTGGKTQHF
clone_size: .; v_call: TRBV20-1; d_call: .; j_call: TRBJ1-5; cdr3_nt: TGCAGTGCTAGAGGGCTAGGGGGATGGCTTGATCAGCCCCAGCATTTT; cdr3_aa: CSARGLGGWLDQPQHF
clone_size: many; v_call: TRBV3-1; d_call: .; j_call: TRBJ2-5; cdr3_nt: TGTGCCAGCAAATGGAGAGGGGAGACCCAGTACTTC; cdr3_aa: CASKWRGETQYF
clone_size: few; v_call: TRBV20-1; d_call: .; j_call: TRBJ1-2; cdr3_nt: TGCAGTGCTAGAGGTGATCTAGCTAACTATGGCTACACCTTC; cdr3_aa: CSARGDLANYGYTF
clone_size: .; v_call: TRBV24-1; d_call: TRBD1; j_call: TRBJ1-5; cdr3_nt: TGTGCCACCAGGGAACCGGGACAGGGAGGGAAGACCCAGCATTTT; cdr3_aa: CATREPGQGGKTQHF
clone_size: once; v_call: TRBV7-6; d_call: TRBD1; j_call: TRBJ1-1; cdr3_nt: TGTGCCAGCAGCTTTACAGGGGCGGGAGAGAACACTGAAGCTTTCTTT; cdr3_aa: CASSFTGAGENTEAFF
clone_size: many; v_call: TRBV5-1; d_call: TRBD1; j_call: TRBJ2-5; cdr3_nt: TGTGCCAGCAGTCCAGGGGGCGGCGAGACCCAGTACTTC; cdr3_aa: CASSPGGGETQYF
clone_size: many; v_call: TRBV29-1; d_call: TRBD1; j_call: TRBJ1-2; cdr3_nt: TGCAGCGTTGTTGAGCAGGGGGTTATTGGCTACACCTTC; cdr3_aa: CSVVEQGVIGYTF
clone_size: many; v_call: TRBV20-1; d_call: .; j_call: TRBJ1-1; cdr3_nt: TGCAGTGCTCCCTCCAGCAGCTGGGGCACTGAAGCTTTCTTT; cdr3_aa: CSAPSSSWGTEAFF
clone_size: .; v_call: TRBV29-1; d_call: .; j_call: TRBJ2-7; cdr3_nt: TGCAGCGTCGATAATAAAAGACAGGACTACGAGCAGTACTTC; cdr3_aa: CSVDNKRQDYEQYF
clone_size: few; v_call: TRBV7-6; d_call: .; j_call: TRBJ2-7; cdr3_nt: TGTGCTCGACTGTGGGACGAGCAGTACTTC; cdr3_aa: CARLWDEQYF
clone_size: once; v_call: TRBV11-1; d_call: TRBD2; j_call: TRBJ2-1; cdr3_nt: TGTGCCAGCAGCTTAGTAGGACTAGCGGGTGATCGTAATGAGCAGTTCTTC; cdr3_aa: CASSLVGLAGDRNEQFF
clone_size: .; v_call: TRBV3-1; d_call: .; j_call: TRBJ1-1; cdr3_nt: TGTGCCAGCAGCCAAGTGGTGGGAGGCACTGAAGCTTTCTTT; cdr3_aa: CASSQVVGGTEAFF
clone_size: once; v_call: TRBV11-2; d_call: .; j_call: TRBJ1-2; cdr3_nt: TGTGCCAGCAGCTTAGAGGGACTAGCGGGCAATGGCTACACCTTC; cdr3_aa: CASSLEGLAGNGYTF
clone_size: many; v_call: TRBV12-3/TRBV12-4; d_call: TRBD1; j_call: TRBJ2-5; cdr3_nt: TGTGCCAGCAGTAGGGACAGAAAAGAGACCCAGTACTTC; cdr3_aa: CASSRDRKETQYF
clone_size: .; v_call: TRBV29-1; d_call: .; j_call: TRBJ2-7; cdr3_nt: TGCAGCGCCGAGGCACCATTCCGGGACGACTCCTACGAGCAGTACTTC; cdr3_aa: CSAEAPFRDDSYEQYF
clone_size: .; v_call: TRBV14; d_call: TRBD2; j_call: TRBJ2-2; cdr3_nt: TGTGCCAGCAGCTCAAACCGGGGTAGCGGGAAGCTGTTTTTT; cdr3_aa: CASSSNRGSGKLFF
clone_size: many; v_call: TRBV7-9; d_call: .; j_call: TRBJ2-5; cdr3_nt: TGTGCCAGCAGCTCGACAGGTTCCCGAGAGACCCAGTACTTC; cdr3_aa: CASSSTGSRETQYF
clone_size: many; v_call: TRBV20-1; d_call: .; j_call: TRBJ2-7; cdr3_nt: TGCAGTGCTCCGTGGCTATACGAGCAGTACTTC; cdr3_aa: CSAPWLYEQYF
clone_size: many; v_call: TRBV14; d_call: .; j_call: TRBJ1-3; cdr3_nt: TGTGCCAGCAGCCAAATCCCCCAGGCCTACTCTGGAAACACCATATATTTT; cdr3_aa: CASSQIPQAYSGNTIYF
clone_size: many; v_call: TRBV7-9; d_call: TRBD1; j_call: TRBJ2-5; cdr3_nt: TGTGCCAGCAGCTTCGGACAGGGGAAGGGAGAGACCCAGTACTTC; cdr3_aa: CASSFGQGKGETQYF
clone_size: many; v_call: TRBV14; d_call: .; j_call: TRBJ1-1; cdr3_nt: TGTGCCAGCAGCCAGTCAGGGATGAACACTGAAGCTTTCTTT; cdr3_aa: CASSQSGMNTEAFF
clone_size: few; v_call: TRBV7-9; d_call: .; j_call: TRBJ2-3; cdr3_nt: TGTGCCAGCAGCTCGGGGTACACAGATACGCAGTATTTT; cdr3_aa: CASSSGYTDTQYF
clone_size: .; v_call: TRBV20-1; d_call: TRBD2; j_call: TRBJ2-7; cdr3_nt: TGCAGTGTGAATAGCGGGAAATTGGATACGCAGTACTTC; cdr3_aa: CSVNSGKLDTQYF
clone_size: once; v_call: TRBV15; d_call: TRBD1; j_call: TRBJ2-7; cdr3_nt: TGTGCCACCAGCAGAGGGACAGGCCCCCTCGAGCAGTACTTC; cdr3_aa: CATSRGTGPLEQYF
clone_size: many; v_call: TRBV6-2/TRBV6-3; d_call: TRBD1; j_call: TRBJ2-7; cdr3_nt: TGTGCCAGCAGTTCTGGACAGGGAAAGATGGAGCAGTACTTC; cdr3_aa: CASSSGQGKMEQYF
clone_size: .; v_call: TRBV24-1; d_call: .; j_call: TRBJ1-1; cdr3_nt: TGTGCCACCGGGAGGGAAACTGAAGCTTTCTTT; cdr3_aa: CATGRETEAFF
clone_size: .; v_call: TRBV7-9; d_call: TRBD2; j_call: TRBJ2-5; cdr3_nt: TGTGCCAGCAGCGTAGTGGGACGGGAGGGCCAAGAGACCCAGTACTTC; cdr3_aa: CASSVVGREGQETQYF
clone_size: many; v_call: TRBV5-5; d_call: .; j_call: TRBJ1-1; cdr3_nt: TGTGCCAGCACCCGAGACACCACAGAAGCTTTCTTT; cdr3_aa: CASTRDTTEAFF
clone_size: many; v_call: TRBV6-6; d_call: TRBD1; j_call: TRBJ2-5; cdr3_nt: TGTGCCAGCAGTACGACCAGCCGGGACAGGGGGCGCAATTACCAAGAGACCCAGTACTTC; cdr3_aa: CASSTTSRDRGRNYQETQYF
clone_size: many; v_call: TRBV4-1; d_call: TRBD2; j_call: TRBJ2-7; cdr3_nt: TGCGCCAGCAGTCAAGGGACTAGCGGGTGGTCCTACGAGCAGTACTTC; cdr3_aa: CASSQGTSGWSYEQYF
clone_size: few; v_call: TRBV5-6; d_call: TRBD1; j_call: TRBJ2-7; cdr3_nt: TGTGCCAGCAGCCTCGGTATGGGACAGGGGGACCGAGACGTCGCCTACGAGCAGTACTTC; cdr3_aa: CASSLGMGQGDRDVAYEQYF
clone_size: .; v_call: TRBV20-1; d_call: TRBD1; j_call: TRBJ2-2; cdr3_nt: TGCAGTGCTACAGACAGGGGGAACACCGGGGAGCTGTTTTTT; cdr3_aa: CSATDRGNTGELFF
clone_size: many; v_call: TRBV29-1; d_call: .; j_call: TRBJ2-7; cdr3_nt: TGCAGCGTTACCACAAGAGCCTACGAGCAGTACTTC; cdr3_aa: CSVTTRAYEQYF
clone_size: few; v_call: TRBV7-6; d_call: TRBD2; j_call: TRBJ2-1; cdr3_nt: TGTGCCAGCAGCTTAGACGGACTAGCGGGATCGCCCTACAATGAGCAGTTCTTC; cdr3_aa: CASSLDGLAGSPYNEQFF
clone_size: many; v_call: TRBV20-1; d_call: .; j_call: TRBJ1-4; cdr3_nt: TGCAGTGCTAGAGAGGGTGGCGGAAATGAAAAACTGTTTTTT; cdr3_aa: CSAREGGGNEKLFF
clone_size: many; v_call: TRBV12-3/TRBV12-4; d_call: .; j_call: TRBJ2-7; cdr3_nt: TGTGCCAGCAGTTTAGGAGGGACCCGGGTGCGGGAGCAGTACTTC; cdr3_aa: CASSLGGTRVREQYF
clone_size: many; v_call: TRBV15; d_call: .; j_call: TRBJ2-7; cdr3_nt: TGTGCCACCAGCAGAGATGTGGCGGGACAGAAAGCGGAGCAGTACTTC; cdr3_aa: CATSRDVAGQKAEQYF
clone_size: many; v_call: TRBV5-1; d_call: .; j_call: TRBJ1-6; cdr3_nt: TGCGCCAGCAGCTTGCTTATGGCGGACAGTAATTCACCCCTCCACTTT; cdr3_aa: CASSLLMADSNSPLHF
clone_size: many; v_call: TRBV12-3/TRBV12-4; d_call: .; j_call: TRBJ1-1; cdr3_nt: TGTGCCAGCAGCCAGGGACCGACCAACACTGAAGCTTTCTTT; cdr3_aa: CASSQGPTNTEAFF
clone_size: many; v_call: TRBV2; d_call: .; j_call: TRBJ1-2; cdr3_nt: TGTGCCAGCAAACGAGGGCAGTCTTTGGGCTATGGCTACACCTTC; cdr3_aa: CASKRGQSLGYGYTF
clone_size: few; v_call: TRBV15; d_call: .; j_call: TRBJ2-3; cdr3_nt: TGTGCCACCAGCGGGGTTAGCACAGATACGCAGTATTTT; cdr3_aa: CATSGVSTDTQYF